Reported below is one T cell receptor (beta chain). The source of the sample is a study of blood T cell repertoires in COVID-19. Study context: Samples representing acute and convalescent COVID-19 were sourced from the United States, Italy and Spain.

The germline V gene encodes CDR1 MNHNY and CDR2 SVGAGI (reference sequence). Losses at the gene ends were 6 bases for V and 4 bases for J; bases not matched to a gene: 8. The CDR3 is 16 amino acids. How the authors handled the data: From reference gene primer amplification, estimates of nucleated cell counts were derived. Here immunoSEQ multiplex PCR was the method, and the copy in TCRdb shows in-frame clones only, minus some. That table is the source of V, J and clone size, and D and trimming were worked out from the DNA. The repertoire consists of about 55,000 clones, with around 88% occurring once and the leading ten covering 20% to 25%.

J is TRBJ2-2 and V is TRBV6-6, with 10 bases lining up with TRBD1. This sequence originates from a woman of 80 years or more with acute or convalescent COVID-19. The sample consisted of peripheral blood. CDR3 nucleotides: TGTGCCAGCAGCCCGGGACAGGGGCGGACCACCGGGGAGCTGTTTTTT. This gives the protein CASSPGQGRTTGELFF.